These T cell receptor beta chains were read from a single sample in a study of CD8 T cells in Susac syndrome. TCRdb reanalysed the immunoSEQ multiplex PCR reads using MiXCR and keeps one entry per CDR3 protein. The sample contains 110,000 or so distinct CDR3 sequences, approximately 93% of which appear only once. Source material: CD4+ T cells from PBMCs. These receptors were obtained from a human donor with multiple sclerosis. CDR3s include the opening cysteine and the closing phenylalanine or tryptophan. The D gene is left open where the match is weak. Clone size, where shown, is once, few, many, or a class for clones that have expanded.

D gene	V gene	clone size	J gene	CDR3 DNA	CDR3 protein
.	TRBV19	.	TRBJ2-7	TGTGCCAGTTCCTCGACAGGCTCCTACGAGCAGTACTTC	CASSSTGSYEQYF
TRBD1	TRBV20-1	.	TRBJ1-1	TGCAGTGCTAGGGACAGGGGTGAAGCTTTCTTT	CSARDRGEAFF
TRBD1	TRBV7-2	.	TRBJ2-1	TGTGCCAGCAGTTTCGGACAGGGGATTGGGGAGCAGTTCTTC	CASSFGQGIGEQFF
.	TRBV18	.	TRBJ1-4	TGTGCCAGCTCACCACCGCAAGGACAGACTGAAAAACTGTTTTTT	CASSPPQGQTEKLFF
.	TRBV7-3	once	TRBJ1-1	TGTGCCAGCAGCTTAACAGTCCGGGCTGAAGCTTTCTTT	CASSLTVRAEAFF
.	TRBV5-1	.	TRBJ1-1	TGCGCCAGCAGCCCCTTGGGGGGGACTACTAACACTGAAGCTTTCTTT	CASSPLGGTTNTEAFF
.	TRBV6-8	.	TRBJ1-4	TGTGCCAGCAGTTACAGTTCCAGGGGATGTCGTGAAAAACTGTTTTTT	CASSYSSRGCREKLFF
TRBD1	TRBV6-5	.	TRBJ1-5	TGTGCCAGCAGTTACTCGGGACAACAGGGGGCTAGACAGCCCCAGCATTTT	CASSYSGQQGARQPQHF
.	TRBV12-3/TRBV12-4	.	TRBJ1-2	TGTGCCAGCAGTTTAAAGGACGGTCCCCATGGCTACACCTTC	CASSLKDGPHGYTF
.	TRBV18	.	TRBJ1-2	TGTGCCAGCTCACCTACGCAGCTTAACTATGGCTACACCTTC	CASSPTQLNYGYTF
.	TRBV11-2	.	TRBJ2-2	TGTGCCAGCAGCTTTTGGGGGGGCGACACCGGGGAGCTGTTTTTT	CASSFWGGDTGELFF
TRBD1	TRBV11-2	.	TRBJ2-7	TGTGCCAGCAGTAGAGTACAGGGGGCCACCTACGAGCAGTACTTC	CASSRVQGATYEQYF
.	TRBV18	once	TRBJ1-2	TGTGCCAGCTCACCCTTGAGAATGTACTCTAACTATGGCTACACCTTC	CASSPLRMYSNYGYTF
.	TRBV6-6	.	TRBJ1-1	TGTGCCAGCAGTAACCCAGGTCAGCCGAACACTGAAGCTTTCTTT	CASSNPGQPNTEAFF
.	TRBV7-3	.	TRBJ1-1	TGTGCCAGCAGCTTAATCGGGGGAGACACTGAAGCTTTCTTT	CASSLIGGDTEAFF
.	TRBV10-2	once	TRBJ2-5	TGCGCCAGCAGCCCCATAGGAGGGGAGACCCAGTACTTC	CASSPIGGETQYF
.	TRBV25-1	.	TRBJ2-7	TGTGCCAGCAGTGACCCTTGGACCTACGAGCAGTACTTC	CASSDPWTYEQYF
.	TRBV5-1	.	TRBJ2-5	TGCGCCAGCAGCTTGGAAGCAGGTCGCCAAGAGACCCAGTACTTC	CASSLEAGRQETQYF
.	TRBV18	.	TRBJ2-5	TGTGCCAGCTCACCACCGGAAGAGACCCAGTACTTC	CASSPPEETQYF
TRBD2	TRBV9	.	TRBJ2-3	TGTGCCAGCAGACCAACGGGGGGGCCAACAGATACGCAGTATTTT	CASRPTGGPTDTQYF
.	TRBV30	.	TRBJ1-6	TGTGCCTGGAGACGGTCTCGAACAGCGTTCCACTTT	CAWRRSRTAFHF
.	TRBV24-1	once	TRBJ1-2	TGTGCCACCAGTGATCTGTGGGGGATTGGCTACACCTTC	CATSDLWGIGYTF
.	TRBV7-9	.	TRBJ2-1	TGTGCCAGCAGCTTAAAACTAGCCCTTAGCTCCTACAATGAGCAGTTCTTC	CASSLKLALSSYNEQFF
.	TRBV14	.	TRBJ1-6	TGTGCCAGCAGCCAGGATACCGGGAATTCACCCCTCCACTTT	CASSQDTGNSPLHF
.	TRBV29-1	.	TRBJ1-2	TGCAGCGTTTATCGGCAACTTAAAGGGAGTTATGGCTACACCTTC	CSVYRQLKGSYGYTF
TRBD1	TRBV4-3	.	TRBJ1-6	TGCGCCAGCAGCCAGAAGACAGGGAATAATTCACCCCTCCACTTT	CASSQKTGNNSPLHF
.	TRBV30	.	TRBJ1-2	TGTGCCTGGGGCCAAGGGGTGATCGCCTATGGCTACACCTTC	CAWGQGVIAYGYTF
.	TRBV29-1	.	TRBJ1-4	TGCAGCGTTGATGGGGGGGGGCATGAAAAACTGTTTTTT	CSVDGGGHEKLFF
.	TRBV5-1	.	TRBJ1-1	TGCGCCAGCAGCTTGGCCGGAGAGGAAGCTGAAGCTTTCTTT	CASSLAGEEAEAFF
TRBD1	TRBV7-2	.	TRBJ1-2	TGTGCCAGCACCCTGGGGACAGGGGTGTATGGCTACACCTTC	CASTLGTGVYGYTF
.	TRBV18	.	TRBJ2-5	TGTGCCAGCTCATCCATCGGAGGAGGTGCGATAGAGACCCAGTACTTC	CASSSIGGGAIETQYF
.	TRBV20-1	.	TRBJ1-4	TGCAGTGCTGCCGGAATGGACAGTTCATTCGGTGAAAAACTGTTTTTT	CSAAGMDSSFGEKLFF
TRBD2	TRBV2	.	TRBJ2-1	TGTGCCAGCGATGGGGGGGAACAGAAAGTCTTCAATGAGCAGTTCTTC	CASDGGEQKVFNEQFF
.	TRBV7-3	.	TRBJ2-2	TGTGCCAGCAGCTCAACCGTCCCCGGGGCCGGGGAGCTGTTTTTT	CASSSTVPGAGELFF